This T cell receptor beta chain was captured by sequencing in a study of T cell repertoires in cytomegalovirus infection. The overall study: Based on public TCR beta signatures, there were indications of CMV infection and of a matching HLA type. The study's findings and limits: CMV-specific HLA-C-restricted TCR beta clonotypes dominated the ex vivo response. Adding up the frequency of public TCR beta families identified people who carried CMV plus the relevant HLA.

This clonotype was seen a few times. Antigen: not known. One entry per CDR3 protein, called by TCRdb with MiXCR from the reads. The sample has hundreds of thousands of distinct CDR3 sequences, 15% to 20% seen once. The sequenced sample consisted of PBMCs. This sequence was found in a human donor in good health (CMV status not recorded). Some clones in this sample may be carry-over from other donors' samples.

The CDR3: CASSFSVYEQYF. DNA for the CDR3: TGCGCCAGCAGTTTCTCGGTTTACGAGCAGTACTTC. V and J are TRBV10-2 and TRBJ2-7; D is undetermined. The CDR3 contains 12 residues. The germline gives CDR1 WSHSY, CDR2 SAAADI. V lost 5 bases and J 4 bases, leaving 9 bases between the germline ends.